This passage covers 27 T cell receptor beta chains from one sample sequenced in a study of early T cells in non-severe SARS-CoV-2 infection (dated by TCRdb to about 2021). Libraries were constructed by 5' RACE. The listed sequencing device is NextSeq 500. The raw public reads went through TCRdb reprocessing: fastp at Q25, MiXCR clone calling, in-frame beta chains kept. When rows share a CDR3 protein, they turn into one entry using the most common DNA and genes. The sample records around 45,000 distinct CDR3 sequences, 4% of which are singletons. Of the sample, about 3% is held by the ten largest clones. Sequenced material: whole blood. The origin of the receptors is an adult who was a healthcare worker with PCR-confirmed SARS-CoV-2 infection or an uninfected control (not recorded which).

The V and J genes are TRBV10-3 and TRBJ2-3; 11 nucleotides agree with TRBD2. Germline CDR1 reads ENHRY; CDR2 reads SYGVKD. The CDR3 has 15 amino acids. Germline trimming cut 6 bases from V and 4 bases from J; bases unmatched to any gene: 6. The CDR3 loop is CAISPSGGKADTQYF. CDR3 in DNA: TGTGCCATCAGCCCTAGCGGGGGGAAGGCAGATACGCAGTATTTT.

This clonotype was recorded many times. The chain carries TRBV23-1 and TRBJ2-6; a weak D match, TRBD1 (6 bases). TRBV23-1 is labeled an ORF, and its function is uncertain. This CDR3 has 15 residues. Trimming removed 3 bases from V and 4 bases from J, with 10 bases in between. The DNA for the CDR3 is TGCGCCAGCAGTCATCTGGGGGCGGGGGCCAACGTCCTGACTTTC. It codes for CASSHLGAGANVLTF.

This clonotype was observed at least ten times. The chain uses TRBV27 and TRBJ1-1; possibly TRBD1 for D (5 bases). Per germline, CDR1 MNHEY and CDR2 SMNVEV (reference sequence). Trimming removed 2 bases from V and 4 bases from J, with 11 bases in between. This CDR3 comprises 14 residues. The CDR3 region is CASSLKGGGTEAFF. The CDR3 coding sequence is TGTGCCAGCAGTTTAAAGGGTGGGGGCACTGAAGCTTTCTTT.

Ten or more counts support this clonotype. CDR3 loop: CASSNRDRGTGELFF. The CDR3 DNA follows: TGTGCCAGCAGCAACCGGGACAGGGGCACCGGGGAGCTGTTTTTT. The rearrangement uses TRBV7-6 and TRBJ2-2; 10 nucleotides match TRBD1. Germline CDR1 is SGHVS and CDR2 is FNYEAQ. V was pared by 5 bases and J by 4 bases, with 4 bases of the junction left unmatched. This CDR3 is built from 15 residues.

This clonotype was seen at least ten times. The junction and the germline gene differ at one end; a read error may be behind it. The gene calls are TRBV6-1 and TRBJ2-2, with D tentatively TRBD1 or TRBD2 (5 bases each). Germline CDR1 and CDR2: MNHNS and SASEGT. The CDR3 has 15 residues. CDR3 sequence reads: CAGSPGPILTGELFF. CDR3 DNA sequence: TGTGCCGGCAGTCCGGGACCGATACTCACCGGGGAGCTGTTTTTT.

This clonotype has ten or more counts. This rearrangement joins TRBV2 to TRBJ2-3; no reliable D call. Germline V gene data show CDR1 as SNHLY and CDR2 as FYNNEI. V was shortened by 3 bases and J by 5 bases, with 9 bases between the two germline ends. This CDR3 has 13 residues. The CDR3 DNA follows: TGTGCCAGCAGTGAGTTAGAGGTAGATACGCAGTATTTT. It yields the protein CASSELEVDTQYF.

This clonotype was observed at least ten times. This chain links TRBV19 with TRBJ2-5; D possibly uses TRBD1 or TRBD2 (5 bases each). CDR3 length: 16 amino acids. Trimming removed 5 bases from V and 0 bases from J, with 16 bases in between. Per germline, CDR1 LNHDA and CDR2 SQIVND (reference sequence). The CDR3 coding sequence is TGTGCCAGTAGTTCGGGGCAGAATGCGTACCAAGAGACCCAGTACTTC. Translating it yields CASSSGQNAYQETQYF.

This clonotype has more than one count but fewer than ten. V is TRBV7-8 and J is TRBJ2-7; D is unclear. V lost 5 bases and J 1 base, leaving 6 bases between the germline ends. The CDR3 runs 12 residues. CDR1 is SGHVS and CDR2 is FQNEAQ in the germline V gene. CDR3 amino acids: CASSDMSYEQYF. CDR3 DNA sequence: TGTGCCAGCAGCGACATGTCCTACGAGCAGTACTTC. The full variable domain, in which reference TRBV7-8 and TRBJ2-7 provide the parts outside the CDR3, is GAGVSQSPRYKVAKRGQDVALRCDPISGHVSLFWYQQALGQGPEFLTYFQNEAQLDKSGLPSDRFFAERPEGSVSTLKIQRTQQEDSAVYLCASSDMSYEQYFGPGTRLTVT.

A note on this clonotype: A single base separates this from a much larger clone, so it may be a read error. The CDR3 DNA is TGCGCCAGCAGCTTCGGGACATACCCTGGGGAGACCCAGTTCTTC. Translation: CASSFGTYPGETQFF. This rearrangement joins TRBV4-1 to TRBJ2-5; a possible D gene is TRBD1 (6 bases). TRBJ2-1 explains the end of the DNA better; the J call may be wrong. This CDR3 is built from 15 residues. Germline lookup yields CDR1 MGHRA and CDR2 YSYEKL.

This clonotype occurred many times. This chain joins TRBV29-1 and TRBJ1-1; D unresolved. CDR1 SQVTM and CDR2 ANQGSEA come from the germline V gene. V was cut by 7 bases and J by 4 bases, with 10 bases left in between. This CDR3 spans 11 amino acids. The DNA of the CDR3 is TGCAGCGCCCTCCTTCGCACTGAAGCTTTCTTT. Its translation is CSALLRTEAFF.

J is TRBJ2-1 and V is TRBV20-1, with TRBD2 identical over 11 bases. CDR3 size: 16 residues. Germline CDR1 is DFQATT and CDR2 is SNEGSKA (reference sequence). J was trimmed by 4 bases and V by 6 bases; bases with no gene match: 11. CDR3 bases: TGCAGTGCATACTTAGCGGGGGGGCCTTGGTACAATGAGCAGTTCTTC. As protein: CSAYLAGGPWYNEQFF.

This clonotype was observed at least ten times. The CDR3 sequence: CASRPRAGGPAQTQYF. The DNA of the CDR3 is TGTGCCAGCCGCCCTAGGGCGGGAGGGCCCGCCCAGACCCAGTACTTC. The rearrangement uses TRBV7-9 and TRBJ2-5; TRBD2 matches 9 bases. CDR3 length: 16 amino acids. Per the germline V gene, CDR1 is SEHNR and CDR2 is FQNEAQ (reference sequence). The junction had 16 bases not matched to a gene; V was cut back by 8 bases and J by 6 bases. The entire variable domain, with the rest obtained from reference TRBV7-9 and TRBJ2-5, is as follows: DTGVSQNPRHKITKRGQNVTFRCDPISEHNRLYWYRQTLGQGPEFLTYFQNEAQLEKSRLLSDRFSAERPKGSFSTLEIQRTEQGDSAMYLCASRPRAGGPAQTQYFGPGTRLLVL.

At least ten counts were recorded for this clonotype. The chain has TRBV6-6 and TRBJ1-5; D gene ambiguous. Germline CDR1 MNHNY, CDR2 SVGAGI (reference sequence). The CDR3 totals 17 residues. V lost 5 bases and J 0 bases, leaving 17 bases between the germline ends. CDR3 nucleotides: TGTGCCAGCAGTCTCCCTATGATTTTGGATAGCAATCAGCCCCAGCATTTT. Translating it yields CASSLPMILDSNQPQHF.

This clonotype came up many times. In DNA form, the CDR3 reads TGTGCCAGTACCCGAAACAGGGGGTCTAGTTCCTACACCTTC. Protein sequence: CASTRNRGSSSYTF. The rearrangement uses TRBV19 and TRBJ1-2; 8 nucleotides match TRBD1. The V gene end was trimmed by 7 bases and the J gene end by 10 bases; junction bases not matched to a gene: 14. This CDR3 region has 14 residues. Looked up from germline, CDR1 is LNHDA and CDR2 is SQIVND (reference sequence).

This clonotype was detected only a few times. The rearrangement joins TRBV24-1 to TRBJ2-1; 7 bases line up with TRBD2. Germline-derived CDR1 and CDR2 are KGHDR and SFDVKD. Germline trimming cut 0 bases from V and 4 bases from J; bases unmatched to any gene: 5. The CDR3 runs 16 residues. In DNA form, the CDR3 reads TGTGCCACCAGTGATTTGCCACTAGCGAAGTACAATGAGCAGTTCTTC. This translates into CATSDLPLAKYNEQFF.

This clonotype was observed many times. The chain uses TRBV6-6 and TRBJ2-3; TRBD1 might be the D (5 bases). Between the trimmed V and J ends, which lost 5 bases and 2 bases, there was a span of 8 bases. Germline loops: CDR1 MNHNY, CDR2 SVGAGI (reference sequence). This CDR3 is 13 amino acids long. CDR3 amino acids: CASSRQNTDTQYF. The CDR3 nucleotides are TGTGCCAGCAGTCGACAGAACACAGATACGCAGTATTTT.

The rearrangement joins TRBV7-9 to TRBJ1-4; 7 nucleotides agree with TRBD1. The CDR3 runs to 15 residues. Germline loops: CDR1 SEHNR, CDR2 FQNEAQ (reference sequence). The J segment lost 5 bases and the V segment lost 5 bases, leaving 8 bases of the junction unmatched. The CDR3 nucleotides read TGTGCCAGCAGCCAACCGACAGGGATAAATGAAAAACTGTTTTTT. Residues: CASSQPTGINEKLFF.

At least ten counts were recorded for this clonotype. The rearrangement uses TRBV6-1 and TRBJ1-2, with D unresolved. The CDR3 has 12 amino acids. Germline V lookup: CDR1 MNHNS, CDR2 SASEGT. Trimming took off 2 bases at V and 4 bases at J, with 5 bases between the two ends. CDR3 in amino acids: CASSERLYGYTF. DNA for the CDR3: TGTGCCAGCAGTGAACGACTCTATGGCTACACCTTC.

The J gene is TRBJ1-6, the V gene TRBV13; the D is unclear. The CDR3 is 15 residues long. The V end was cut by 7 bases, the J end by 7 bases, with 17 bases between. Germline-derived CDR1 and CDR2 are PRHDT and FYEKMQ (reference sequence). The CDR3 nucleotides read TGTGCCAGCAACCTAAAGACGAGGCGAAATTCACCCCTCCACTTT. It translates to CASNLKTRRNSPLHF.

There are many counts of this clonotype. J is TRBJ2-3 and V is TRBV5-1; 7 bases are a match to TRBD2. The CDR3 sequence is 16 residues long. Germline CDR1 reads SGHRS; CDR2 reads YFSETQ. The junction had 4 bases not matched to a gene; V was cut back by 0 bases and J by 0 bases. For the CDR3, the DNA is TGCGCCAGCAGCTTGGCCCCAGCGGGGAGCACAGATACGCAGTATTTT. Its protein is CASSLAPAGSTDTQYF.

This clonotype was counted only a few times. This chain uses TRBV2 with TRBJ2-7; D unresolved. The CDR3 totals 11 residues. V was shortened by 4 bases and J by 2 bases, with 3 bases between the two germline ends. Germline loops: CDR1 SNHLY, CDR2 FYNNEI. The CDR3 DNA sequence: TGTGCCAGCAGTGGTACCTACGAGCAGTACTTC. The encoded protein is CASSGTYEQYF. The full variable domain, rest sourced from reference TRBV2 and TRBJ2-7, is EPEVTQTPSHQVTQMGQEVILRCVPISNHLYFYWYRQILGQKVEFLVSFYNNEISEKSEIFDDQFSVERPDGSNFTLKIRSTKLEDSAMYFCASSGTYEQYFGPGTRLTVT.

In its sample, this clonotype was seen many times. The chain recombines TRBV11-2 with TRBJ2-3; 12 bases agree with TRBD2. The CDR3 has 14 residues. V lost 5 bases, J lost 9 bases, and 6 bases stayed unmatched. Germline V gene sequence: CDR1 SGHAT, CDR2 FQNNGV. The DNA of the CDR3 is TGTGCCAGCAGCAGTGGTCTAGCGGGAGGGACGCAGTATTTT. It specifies CASSSGLAGGTQYF.

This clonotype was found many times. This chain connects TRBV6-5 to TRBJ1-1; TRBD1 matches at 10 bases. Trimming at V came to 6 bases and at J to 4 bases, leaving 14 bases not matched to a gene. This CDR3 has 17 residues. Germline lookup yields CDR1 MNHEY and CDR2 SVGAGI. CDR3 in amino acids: CASRTGTGADRATEAFF. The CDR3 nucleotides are TGTGCCAGCAGAACCGGGACAGGGGCCGACCGGGCCACTGAAGCTTTCTTT.

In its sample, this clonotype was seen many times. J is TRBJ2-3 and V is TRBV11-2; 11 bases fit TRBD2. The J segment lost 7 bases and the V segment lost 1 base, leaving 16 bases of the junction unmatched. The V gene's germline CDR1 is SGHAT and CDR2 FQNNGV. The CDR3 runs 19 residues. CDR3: CASSLGLAGKGGKTHTQYF. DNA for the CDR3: TGTGCCAGCAGCTTAGGACTAGCGGGAAAAGGGGGGAAAACTCATACGCAGTATTTT.

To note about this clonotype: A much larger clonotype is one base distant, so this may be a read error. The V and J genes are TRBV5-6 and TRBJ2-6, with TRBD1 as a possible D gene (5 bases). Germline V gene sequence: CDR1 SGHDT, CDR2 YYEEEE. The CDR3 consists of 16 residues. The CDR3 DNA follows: TGTGCCAGCAGCTTTATGACAGACTCTGTGGCCAACGTCCTGACTTTC. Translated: CASSFMTDSVANVLTF.

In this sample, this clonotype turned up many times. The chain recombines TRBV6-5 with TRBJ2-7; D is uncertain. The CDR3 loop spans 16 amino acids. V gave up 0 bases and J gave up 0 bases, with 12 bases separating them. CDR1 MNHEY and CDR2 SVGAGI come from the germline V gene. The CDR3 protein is CASSYSMSGLSYEQYF. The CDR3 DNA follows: TGTGCCAGCAGTTACTCGATGAGTGGTCTCTCCTACGAGCAGTACTTC.

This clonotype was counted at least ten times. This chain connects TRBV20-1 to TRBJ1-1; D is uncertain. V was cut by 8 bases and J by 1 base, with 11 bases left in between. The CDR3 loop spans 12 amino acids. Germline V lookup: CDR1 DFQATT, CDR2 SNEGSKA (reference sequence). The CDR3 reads CSHNRQNTEAFF. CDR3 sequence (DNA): TGCAGTCACAATAGGCAGAACACTGAAGCTTTCTTT.